One sample yielded the 24 T cell receptor beta chains listed below, sequenced in a study of PD-1 blockade in classical Hodgkin lymphoma. In every patient, relapse followed autologous stem cell transplantation, while exposure to brentuximab vedotin differed. Assay: immunoSEQ multiplex PCR; the TCRdb copy retains only in-frame clones and omits some. The sample has about 110,000 clones, 80% to 90% seen once. This specimen was peripheral blood mononuclear cells (PBMCs), taken before the second cycle of nivolumab. The receptors originated from a human donor with classical Hodgkin lymphoma.

V is TRBV28 and J is TRBJ2-1; 13 bases align to TRBD2. With V trimmed by 5 bases and J by 5 bases, 6 bases remained unmatched. This CDR3 contains 16 residues. Germline values: CDR1 MDHEN, CDR2 SYDVKM. In DNA form, the CDR3 reads TGTGCCAGCAGTAAACCGGGACTAGCGGGAAACAATGAGCAGTTCTTC. Amino acid sequence: CASSKPGLAGNNEQFF.

This chain joins TRBV18 and TRBJ2-1; possible D gene TRBD1, 5 bases. The V and J ends lost 2 bases and 9 bases respectively, with 17 bases between them. The CDR3 spans 15 residues. Germline CDR1 is KGHSH and CDR2 is LQKENI. This chain's CDR3 is CASSPRSDGAGEQFF. CDR3 coding DNA: TGTGCCAGCTCACCAAGATCTGATGGGGCTGGTGAGCAGTTCTTC.

In its sample, this clone was seen a few times. This sequence joins TRBV11-2 and TRBJ1-3, with D perhaps TRBD1 (5 bases). Between the trimmed V and J ends, which lost 6 bases and 0 bases, there was a span of 15 bases. CDR3 size: 16 residues. CDR1 and CDR2 from the germline V gene are SGHAT and FQNNGV. In DNA form, the CDR3 reads TGTGCCAGCAGTACGGGAGGGCAGGGCTCTGGAAACACCATATATTTT. Protein: CASSTGGQGSGNTIYF.

This CDR3 is CASSQEVSESYEQYF. Here the CDR3 DNA reads TGCGCCAGCAGCCAAGAAGTCAGCGAGTCCTACGAGCAGTACTTC. This chain connects TRBV4-3 to TRBJ2-7, with no clear D. Germline lookup yields CDR1 LGHNA and CDR2 YSLEER. The CDR3 length is 15 residues. Trimming removed 0 bases at V and 1 base at J, with 10 bases between.

The chain uses TRBV30 and TRBJ1-1; D gene unclear. Germline V gene sequence: CDR1 GTSNPN, CDR2 SVGIG (reference sequence). The CDR3 length is 14 residues. V lost 2 bases, J lost 2 bases, and 12 bases lay in between. As DNA, the CDR3 is TGTGCCTGGAGTCACATGTCCGCCAACACTGAAGCTTTCTTT. Translating gives CAWSHMSANTEAFF.

This clone was found a few times. The V and J genes are TRBV11-3 and TRBJ2-3; D may be TRBD1 (6 bases). V was cut by 5 bases and J by 2 bases, with 11 bases left in between. CDR3 size: 14 residues. Germline V CDR1 and CDR2: SGHNT, YENEEA. In DNA form, the CDR3 reads TGTGCCAGCAGCAACCGACAGGACACAGATACGCAGTATTTT. This encodes CASSNRQDTDTQYF. Supplemented by reference TRBV11-3 and TRBJ2-3, the full variable domain reads EAGVVQSPRYKIIEKKQPVAFWCNPISGHNTLYWYLQNLGQGPELLIRYENEEAVDDSQLPKDRFSAERLKGVDSTLKIQPAELGDSAVYLCASSNRQDTDTQYFGPGTRLTVL.

The chain combines TRBV28 with TRBJ2-7, with 7 bases matching TRBD1. In germline, CDR1 is MDHEN, CDR2 SYDVKM. This CDR3 contains 14 residues. V gave up 10 bases and J gave up 0 bases; unmatched junction bases: 9. In nucleotides, the CDR3 is TGTGCCACCGATAGGACAGGACGCTCCTACGAGCAGTACTTC. This translates into CATDRTGRSYEQYF.

V usage is TRBV4-1 and J usage is TRBJ1-1; TRBD1 matches at 12 bases. Germline V gene data show CDR1 as MGHRA and CDR2 as YSYEKL. CDR3 length: 18 residues. J gave up 11 bases and V 3 bases, and 19 bases lay outside the gene matches. CDR3 bases: TGCGCCAGCAGCCACATGGGACAGGGGGCGTTCGGGCCGAAAAAGGCTTTCTTT. Translating it yields CASSHMGQGAFGPKKAFF.

The chain uses TRBV5-4 and TRBJ1-5, with D unclear. This CDR3 has 14 residues. Germline loops: CDR1 SGHNT, CDR2 YYREEE (reference sequence). The V gene lost 2 bases and the J gene lost 6 bases, with 12 bases spanning the gap. The CDR3 coding sequence is TGTGCCAGCAGCTTTAGTGGGAGCGGTCAGCCCCAGCATTTT. Its translation is CASSFSGSGQPQHF.

This clone was detected only once. The rearrangement uses TRBV27 and TRBJ1-2; 8 nucleotides line up with TRBD1. The CDR3 sequence is 13 residues long. Unmatched junction bases numbered 4, after V lost 5 bases and J lost 5 bases. Germline V gene sequence: CDR1 MNHEY, CDR2 SMNVEV (reference sequence). CDR3 sequence (DNA): TGTGCCAGCAGTCCCGGGACAGGTTATGGCTACACCTTC. This codes for CASSPGTGYGYTF.

V is TRBV4-3 and J is TRBJ2-3; TRBD1 is a possible D gene (6 bases). Germline V CDR1 and CDR2: LGHNA, YSLEER. V lost 0 bases, J lost 2 bases, and 12 bases lay in between. This CDR3 has 16 amino acids. CDR3 DNA: TGCGCCAGCAGCCAAGATCGAAGGGACACCACAGATACGCAGTATTTT. Translating gives CASSQDRRDTTDTQYF.

The gene calls are TRBV6-5 and TRBJ2-7, with D unclear. V was cut by 5 bases and J by 5 bases, with 7 bases left in between. Germline V lookup: CDR1 MNHEY, CDR2 SVGAGI. The CDR3 is 11 amino acids. The CDR3: CASSLGNEQYF. The CDR3 nucleotides are TGTGCCAGCAGTCTTGGAAACGAGCAGTACTTC.

V gene TRBV21-1 combines with J gene TRBJ1-4; TRBD1, the D gene given by the table, was not confirmed from the DNA. TRBV21-1 is given as a pseudogene. The CDR3 has 16 residues. The CDR3 nucleotides read TGTGCCAGCAGCACCCCGGACAGGGATTTGCGTGAAAAACTGTTTTTT. The encoded protein is CASSTPDRDLREKLFF.

The chain recombines TRBV6-1 with TRBJ2-7; 8 positions agree with TRBD1. This CDR3 is built from 13 residues. Trimming removed 4 bases from V and 5 bases from J; junction bases left unmatched: 4. Germline CDR1 MNHNS, CDR2 SASEGT. Here the CDR3 DNA reads TGTGCCAGCAGTGCCCGGACAGGGAACGAGCAGTACTTC. This sequence encodes CASSARTGNEQYF.

The V call is TRBV7-9, the J call TRBJ1-1; no reliable D call. CDR3 length: 15 amino acids. Germline CDR1 SEHNR, CDR2 FQNEAQ (reference sequence). The V and J ends lost 2 bases and 3 bases respectively, with 13 bases between them. The chain's CDR3 is CASSLNRQRDTEAFF. For the CDR3, the DNA is TGTGCCAGCAGCTTAAATAGGCAACGGGACACTGAAGCTTTCTTT.

This rearrangement joins TRBV4-2 to TRBJ2-7; D gene uncertain. The germline gives CDR1 LGHNA, CDR2 YNFKEQ. The CDR3 covers 13 residues. V lost 5 bases, J lost 4 bases, and 12 bases lay in between. This CDR3 is CASSLERGYEQYF. Written as DNA, the CDR3 is TGTGCCAGCAGCTTGGAGAGAGGATACGAGCAGTACTTC.

The table lists this clone with a few counts. The chain recombines TRBV4-2 with TRBJ1-5; 8 bases align to TRBD1. CDR1 LGHNA and CDR2 YNFKEQ come from the germline V gene. The CDR3 is 16 residues long. The ends lost 3 bases at V and 7 bases at J; junction bases unmatched: 11. The CDR3 reads CASSQPRQGSGQPQHF. The CDR3 DNA is TGTGCCAGCAGCCAGCCTCGACAGGGGTCGGGACAGCCCCAGCATTTT.

V and J are TRBV7-9 and TRBJ1-3, with D possibly being TRBD1 (5 bases). Germline values: CDR1 SEHNR, CDR2 FQNEAQ (reference sequence). Between the trimmed V and J ends, which lost 4 bases and 6 bases, there was a span of 16 bases. This CDR3 comprises 15 residues. DNA of the CDR3: TGTGCCAGCAGCTCCGCCCGGCAGGGTAAAAACACCATATATTTT. This sequence encodes CASSSARQGKNTIYF.

This clone came up once. The chain joins TRBV5-8 to TRBJ2-7; TRBD2 matches 11 bases. This CDR3 region has 15 residues. Germline V gives CDR1 SGHTS, CDR2 YDEGEE. The junction had 5 bases not matched to a gene; V was cut back by 3 bases and J by 3 bases. CDR3 sequence reads: CASSYLLAGDYEQYF. For the CDR3, the DNA is TGTGCCAGCAGCTACTTACTAGCGGGAGACTACGAGCAGTACTTC.

This chain links TRBV19 with TRBJ1-5, with D possibly being TRBD1 (6 bases). Germline V gene data show CDR1 as LNHDA and CDR2 as SQIVND (reference sequence). V was trimmed by 5 bases and J by 0 bases, leaving 17 bases between them. This CDR3 has 17 residues. In nucleotides, the CDR3 is TGTGCCAGTAGTGTTGGATACGGACAGAATAGCAATCAGCCCCAGCATTTT. Translating it yields CASSVGYGQNSNQPQHF.

The chain carries TRBV12-2 and TRBJ2-7; the DNA was not used to check the table's D call, TRBD1. TRBV12-2 is listed as a pseudogene. The CDR3 runs to 18 residues. CDR3 residues: CASRLALTGQSSSYEQYF. The CDR3 nucleotides read TGTGCAAGTCGCTTAGCACTTACAGGACAGTCGAGCTCCTACGAGCAGTACTTC.

V gene TRBV14 combines with J gene TRBJ2-7; 9 positions agree with TRBD1. The junction had 7 bases not matched to a gene; V was cut back by 2 bases and J by 2 bases. This CDR3 is 16 amino acids long. Germline V gene data show CDR1 as SGHDN and CDR2 as FVKESK. CDR3 bases: TGTGCCAGCAGCCAACTCCCGGGACAGGGAACCTACGAGCAGTACTTC. Protein product: CASSQLPGQGTYEQYF.

CDR3 region: CASTLRGQGYNEQFF. Here the CDR3 DNA reads TGTGCCAGCACCCTCAGAGGGCAGGGGTACAATGAGCAGTTCTTC. V usage is TRBV7-9 and J usage is TRBJ2-1, with a possible D match to TRBD1 (6 bases). This CDR3 comprises 15 residues. Germline V gene sequence: CDR1 SEHNR, CDR2 FQNEAQ (reference sequence). Trimming left V 7 bases short and J 4 bases short, with 17 bases between.

The chain employs TRBV28 and TRBJ2-6; D perhaps matches TRBD1 (6 bases). CDR3 size: 16 residues. From germline, CDR1 is MDHEN and CDR2 SYDVKM. Trimming took off 5 bases at V and 0 bases at J, with 11 bases between the two ends. In DNA, the CDR3 is TGTGCCAGCAGTGCGACAGGTGTCTCTGGGGCCAACGTCCTGACTTTC. It is translated as CASSATGVSGANVLTF.